Each of the 23 T cell receptor beta chains below was sequenced from the same sample in a study of cytomegalovirus exposure and HLA in healthy donors. Use of 60 Vbeta and 13 Jbeta primers characterized the PCR. Method: immunoSEQ multiplex PCR; TCRdb's copy keeps in-frame clones and lacks some. The sample has about 65,000 clones, 62% seen once. The sequenced sample consisted of PBMCs. All receptors derive from a man aged 25 to 40 in good health and CMV-seronegative.

This chain uses TRBV19 with TRBJ2-1, with TRBD2 matching 10 bases. V trimming: 3 bases; J trimming: 12 bases; junction bases outside the gene matches: 5. Germline CDR1 LNHDA, CDR2 SQIVND (reference sequence). The CDR3 covers 13 residues. The DNA for the CDR3 is TGTGCCAGTAGTATGCTAGCGGGGGTTTCGCAGTTCTTC. The encoded protein is CASSMLAGVSQFF.

The rearrangement uses TRBV29-1 and TRBJ1-2; maybe TRBD1 (6 bases). V was trimmed by 4 bases and J by 0 bases, leaving 9 bases between them. Germline CDR1 SQVTM, CDR2 ANQGSEA. This CDR3 region has 13 residues. Here the CDR3 reads CSVVYRANYGYTF. The CDR3 DNA reads TGCAGCGTTGTGTACAGGGCTAACTATGGCTACACCTTC.

This chain's CDR3 is CASSYEPDGYTF. In DNA, the CDR3 is TGTGCCAGCAGTTACGAGCCGGATGGCTACACCTTC. This sequence joins TRBV6-6 and TRBJ1-2; D gene uncertain. V was cut by 2 bases and J by 6 bases, with 7 bases left in between. Germline V CDR1 and CDR2: MNHNY, SVGAGI (reference sequence). The CDR3 runs 12 residues.

This chain uses TRBV7-9 with TRBJ1-1; 8 bases align to TRBD1. The CDR3 is 15 amino acids. The V gene's germline CDR1 is SEHNR and CDR2 FQNEAQ (reference sequence). V was pared by 5 bases and J by 2 bases, with 7 bases of the junction left unmatched. CDR3 DNA: TGTGCCAGCAGCATTACCGGGACAGGAAACACTGAAGCTTTCTTT. This encodes CASSITGTGNTEAFF.

This sequence joins TRBV5-1 and TRBJ2-7; 7 bases map to TRBD1. The V gene's germline CDR1 is SGHRS and CDR2 YFSETQ. After removal of 0 bases from V and 2 bases from J, the junction contained 2 bases not matched to a gene. The CDR3 length is 14 residues. CDR3 nucleotide sequence: TGCGCCAGCAGCTTGGCCCAGGGGGCCTACGAGCAGTACTTC. This sequence encodes CASSLAQGAYEQYF.

V and J are TRBV9 and TRBJ2-1, with 10 bases aligning to TRBD1. Per the germline V gene, CDR1 is SGDLS and CDR2 is YYNGEE. The J segment lost 8 bases and the V segment lost 2 bases, leaving 10 bases of the junction unmatched. The CDR3 has 16 amino acids. In DNA, the CDR3 is TGTGCCAGCAGCGTGACGGGACAGGGGACGATCGATGAGCAGTTCTTC. Residues: CASSVTGQGTIDEQFF.

V usage is TRBV2 and J usage is TRBJ1-6, with D perhaps matching TRBD1 (5 bases). Trimming removed 8 bases from V and 10 bases from J, with 24 bases in between. Per germline, CDR1 SNHLY and CDR2 FYNNEI. The CDR3 runs 16 residues. The CDR3, as DNA: TGTGCCAGCCTACTGACTGGGACTCCCCTCCTATCACCCCTCCACTTT. It is translated as CASLLTGTPLLSPLHF.

CDR3 DNA sequence: TGTGCCAGTAGTATTGCAGTGAATCAGCCCCAGCATTTT. Encoded protein: CASSIAVNQPQHF. The chain recombines TRBV19 with TRBJ1-5; D call uncertain. CDR3 length: 13 residues. Trimming cost V 3 bases and J 4 bases, with 7 bases left between them. Germline assignment: CDR1 LNHDA and CDR2 SQIVND (reference sequence).

This sequence joins TRBV4-2 and TRBJ2-7, with D hard to call. The germline gives CDR1 LGHNA, CDR2 YNFKEQ. Trimming pared 0 bases from V and 2 bases from J, leaving 11 bases between. This CDR3 has 15 residues. The CDR3 region has the DNA TGTGCCAGCAGCCAAGACCTAGGTACGACCTACGAGCAGTACTTC. Amino acids: CASSQDLGTTYEQYF.

The chain is built from TRBV6-5 and TRBJ1-3, with 8 bases lining up with TRBD1. Per germline, CDR1 MNHEY and CDR2 SVGAGI. V shed 5 bases and J 3 bases; nucleotides not matched to a gene: 3. The length of the CDR3 is 14 residues. The CDR3 region has the DNA TGTGCCAGCAGTCAGGACAGGGTTGGAAACACCATATATTTT. Residues: CASSQDRVGNTIYF.

The gene calls are TRBV4-1 and TRBJ2-7; TRBD2 aligns across 7 bases. J was trimmed by 6 bases and V by 2 bases; bases with no gene match: 7. This CDR3 has 14 residues. Germline CDR1 reads MGHRA; CDR2 reads YSYEKL. The CDR3 spells CASSQTGTNGEQYF. The CDR3 nucleotides are TGCGCCAGCAGCCAAACCGGGACTAACGGCGAGCAGTACTTC.

The chain joins TRBV6-4 to TRBJ1-1; perhaps TRBD1 as D (6 bases). V was clipped by 0 bases and J by 10 bases, with 21 bases between them. Germline loops: CDR1 MRHNA, CDR2 SNTAGT. This CDR3 contains 16 residues. The CDR3 region has the DNA TGTGCCAGCAGTGACTCAACGGGTGGCGGCAGGGGAAGAGCTTTCTTT. Residues: CASSDSTGGGRGRAFF.

This clone was counted only a few times. The rearrangement uses TRBV6-1 and TRBJ2-6, with 11 bases lining up with TRBD1. Germline lookup yields CDR1 MNHNS and CDR2 SASEGT. Trimming cost V 2 bases and J 4 bases; bases outside gene matches: 13. The length of the CDR3 is 20 residues. The CDR3 spells CASSELSDRGRLSGANVLTF. The CDR3 nucleotides are TGTGCCAGCAGTGAACTCTCGGACAGGGGGCGCTTATCCGGGGCCAACGTCCTGACTTTC.

This clone has just a few counts. Other DNA sequences in this sample translate to the same CDR3. V is TRBV5-1 and J is TRBJ1-1; TRBD1 might be the D (6 bases). Per germline, CDR1 SGHRS and CDR2 YFSETQ. The length of the CDR3 is 14 residues. Deletions cut 4 bases from V and 6 bases from J, with 16 bases between. The CDR3 DNA reads as TGCGCCAGCAGCGCCCGAGGGGGTCTGGCTGAAGCTTTCTTT. As protein: CASSARGGLAEAFF.

CDR3 amino acids: CASGPPIASYNEQFF. CDR3 sequence (DNA): TGTGCTAGTGGTCCCCCAATAGCCTCCTACAATGAGCAGTTCTTC. The gene calls are TRBV12-5 and TRBJ2-1; D gene unclear. The CDR3 has 15 residues. The germline V and J ends were trimmed by 5 bases and 0 bases, with 11 bases remaining between them. Germline CDR1 reads LGHNT; CDR2 reads FRNRAP.

On this clone: This sample includes further DNA sequences coding for the same CDR3. The chain has TRBV5-4 and TRBJ2-7; 10 bases map to TRBD1. In germline, CDR1 is SGHNT, CDR2 YYREEE (reference sequence). The CDR3 has 12 amino acids. J lost 6 bases, V lost 5 bases, and 2 bases had no gene match. In DNA, the CDR3 is TGTGCCAGCAGAGGGACAGGGGCCGAGCAGTACTTC. Amino acids: CASRGTGAEQYF.

The chain carries TRBV5-1 and TRBJ2-5; D may be TRBD2 (7 bases). The CDR3 consists of 17 residues. Germline lookup yields CDR1 SGHRS and CDR2 YFSETQ. V lost 4 bases, J lost 6 bases, and 25 bases lay in between. The CDR3 sequence is CASSPGHSTGGRQTQYF. In DNA form, the CDR3 reads TGCGCCAGCAGCCCGGGACACTCTACCGGGGGGAGGCAGACCCAGTACTTC.

The chain carries TRBV30 and TRBJ2-5, with D possibly being TRBD1 (5 bases). The end of the DNA aligns better with TRBJ2-7, so the J call may be wrong. The CDR3 runs to 12 residues. Per germline, CDR1 GTSNPN and CDR2 SVGIG (reference sequence). This CDR3 reads CAWNSQAYEQYF. The CDR3 nucleotides are TGTGCCTGGAATTCACAGGCCTACGAGCAGTACTTC.

The chain is built from TRBV4-2 and TRBJ1-1; 7 positions agree with TRBD1. Germline V gives CDR1 LGHNA, CDR2 YNFKEQ. The V segment lost 1 base and the J segment 4 bases; nucleotides outside the gene matches: 9. This CDR3 spans 16 amino acids. CDR3 amino acids: CASSQGPGTASTEAFF. The CDR3 DNA is TGTGCCAGCAGCCAAGGTCCCGGGACAGCCAGCACTGAAGCTTTCTTT.

This clone was detected a few times. The gene calls are TRBV10-1 and TRBJ1-2, with TRBD1 as a possible D gene (5 bases). This CDR3 is built from 16 residues. The germline CDR1 and CDR2 sequences are WNHNN and SYGVQD (reference sequence). With 0 bases removed from V and 3 bases from J, the gap between germline ends came to 14 bases. The CDR3 DNA reads as TGCGCCAGCAGTGAGTCAACCCAGGGTGAGGACTATGGCTACACCTTC. Residues: CASSESTQGEDYGYTF.

The chain couples TRBV7-9 to TRBJ2-7; D possibly corresponds to TRBD1 (5 bases). The length of the CDR3 is 13 residues. Germline lookup yields CDR1 SEHNR and CDR2 FQNEAQ (reference sequence). V lost 4 bases, J lost 6 bases, and 13 bases lay in between. In DNA form, the CDR3 reads TGTGCCAGCAGCTGGAAACAGGTGGGCGAGCAGTACTTC. Residues: CASSWKQVGEQYF.

This CDR3 reads CASSLEWAPSGSPLHF. The CDR3, as DNA: TGTGCCAGCAGCTTAGAATGGGCCCCGTCCGGTTCACCCCTCCACTTT. The chain joins TRBV7-2 to TRBJ1-6; D unclear. The V end was cut by 1 base, the J end by 9 bases, with 16 bases between. From germline, CDR1 is SGHTA and CDR2 FQGNSA. The CDR3 is 16 amino acids.

This clone was counted between two and nine times. The rearrangement joins TRBV5-1 to TRBJ2-1, with 7 positions matching TRBD1. J was trimmed by 9 bases and V by 4 bases; bases with no gene match: 4. The CDR3 consists of 12 residues. Germline V gene lookup returns CDR1 SGHRS and CDR2 YFSETQ. CDR3 in amino acids: CASSPGQVEQFF. In DNA form, the CDR3 reads TGCGCCAGCAGCCCCGGACAGGTTGAGCAGTTCTTC. Drawing the rest from reference TRBV5-1 and TRBJ2-1, the complete variable domain is KAGVTQTPRYLIKTRGQQVTLSCSPISGHRSVSWYQQTPGQGLQFLFEYFSETQRNKGNFPGRFSGRQFSNSRSEMNVSTLELGDSALYLCASSPGQVEQFFGPGTRLTVL.